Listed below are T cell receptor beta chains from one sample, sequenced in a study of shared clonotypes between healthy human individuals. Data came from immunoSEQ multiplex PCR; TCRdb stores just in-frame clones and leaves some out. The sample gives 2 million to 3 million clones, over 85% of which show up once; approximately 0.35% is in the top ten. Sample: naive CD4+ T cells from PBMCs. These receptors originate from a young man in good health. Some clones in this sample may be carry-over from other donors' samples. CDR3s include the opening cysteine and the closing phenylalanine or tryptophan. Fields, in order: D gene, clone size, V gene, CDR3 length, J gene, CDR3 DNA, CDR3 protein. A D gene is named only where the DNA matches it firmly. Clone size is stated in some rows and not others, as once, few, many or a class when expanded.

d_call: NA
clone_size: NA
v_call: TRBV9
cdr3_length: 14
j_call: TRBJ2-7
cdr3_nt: TGTGCCAGCAGCCCTCGGACGGAGACCTACGAGCAGTACTTC
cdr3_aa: CASSPRTETYEQYF

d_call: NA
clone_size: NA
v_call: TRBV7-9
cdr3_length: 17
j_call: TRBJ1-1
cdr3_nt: TGTGCCAGCAGCTTCACGACTAACCACCGCTTGAACACTGAAGCTTTCTTT
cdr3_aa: CASSFTTNHRLNTEAFF

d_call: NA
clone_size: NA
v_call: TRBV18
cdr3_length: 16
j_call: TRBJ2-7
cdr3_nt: TGTGCCAGCTCACCATATCTAGCTGGAAGCTCCTACGAGCAGTACTTC
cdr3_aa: CASSPYLAGSSYEQYF

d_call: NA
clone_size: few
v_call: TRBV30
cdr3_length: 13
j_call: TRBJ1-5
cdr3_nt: TGTGCCTGGAGTGTGACAGTAAATCAGCCCCAGCATTTT
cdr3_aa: CAWSVTVNQPQHF

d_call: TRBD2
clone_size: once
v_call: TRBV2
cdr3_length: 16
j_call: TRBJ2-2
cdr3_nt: TGTGCCAGCAGGTCAACCGGGACTAGTGGCACCGGGGAGCTGTTTTTT
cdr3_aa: CASRSTGTSGTGELFF

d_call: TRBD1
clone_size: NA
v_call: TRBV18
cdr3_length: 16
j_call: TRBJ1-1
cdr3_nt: TGTGCCAGCTCAACACCGGGCGGGACAGGGAATTTAGAAGCTTTCTTT
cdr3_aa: CASSTPGGTGNLEAFF

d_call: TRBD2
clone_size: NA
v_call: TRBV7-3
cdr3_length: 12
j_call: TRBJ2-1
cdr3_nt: TGTGCCAGCAGCATACCGGGACTAGAGCAGTTCTTC
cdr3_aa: CASSIPGLEQFF

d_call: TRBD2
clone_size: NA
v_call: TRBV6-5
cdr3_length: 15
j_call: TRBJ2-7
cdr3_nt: TGTGCCAGCAGCACCGAAGGACTAGCGGGCGCCGAGCAGTACTTC
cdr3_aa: CASSTEGLAGAEQYF

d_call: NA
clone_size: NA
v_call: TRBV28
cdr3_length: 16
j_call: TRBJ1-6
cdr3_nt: TGTGCCAGCAGGACCCACGACTTAGGGTTTGCCTCACCCCTCCACTTT
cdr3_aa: CASRTHDLGFASPLHF

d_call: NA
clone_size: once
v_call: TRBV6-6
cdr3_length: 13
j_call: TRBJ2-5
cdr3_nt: TGTGCCAGCAGTACCTGGGGATCCGAGACCCAGTACTTC
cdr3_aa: CASSTWGSETQYF

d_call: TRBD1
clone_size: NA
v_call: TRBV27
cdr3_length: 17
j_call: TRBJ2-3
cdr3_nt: TGTGCCAGCAGTTTATTTTCGGGGACAGATGGTGCAGATACGCAGTATTTT
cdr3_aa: CASSLFSGTDGADTQYF